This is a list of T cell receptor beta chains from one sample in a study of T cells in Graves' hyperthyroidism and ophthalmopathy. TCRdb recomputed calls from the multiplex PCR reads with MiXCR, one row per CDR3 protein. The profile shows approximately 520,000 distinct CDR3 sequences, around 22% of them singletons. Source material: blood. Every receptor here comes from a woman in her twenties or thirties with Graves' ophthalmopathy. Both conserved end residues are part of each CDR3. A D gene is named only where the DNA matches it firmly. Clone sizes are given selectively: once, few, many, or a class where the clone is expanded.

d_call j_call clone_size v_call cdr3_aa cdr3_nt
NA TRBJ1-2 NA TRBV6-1 CASSRGVEDGYTF TGTGCCAGCAGTCGGGGTGTGGAAGATGGCTACACCTTC
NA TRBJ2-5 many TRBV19 CASSIGLGREFQETQYF TGTGCCAGTAGTATAGGACTTGGGCGGGAATTCCAAGAGACCCAGTACTTC
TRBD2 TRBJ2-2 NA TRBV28 CASRLAGVGTGELFF TGTGCCAGCAGACTAGCGGGGGTTGGGACCGGGGAGCTGTTTTTT
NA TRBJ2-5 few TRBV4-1 CASSQGVLQEAQYF TGCGCCAGCAGCCAAGGTGTTCTCCAAGAGGCCCAGTACTTC
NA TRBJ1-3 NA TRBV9 CASSVALPSSGNTIYF TGTGCCAGCAGCGTAGCACTCCCGAGCTCTGGAAACACCATATATTTT
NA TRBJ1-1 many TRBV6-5 CASSYLGSDTEAFF TGTGCCAGCAGTTACCTGGGGTCGGACACTGAAGCTTTCTTT
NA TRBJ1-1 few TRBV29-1 CSVEKQMNTEAFF TGCAGCGTTGAGAAACAGATGAACACTGAAGCTTTCTTT
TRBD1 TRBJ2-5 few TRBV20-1 CSASRGQGGETQYF TGCAGTGCTAGCAGGGGACAGGGAGGAGAGACCCAGTACTTC
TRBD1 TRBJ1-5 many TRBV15 CATSRTPRDRVHQPQHF TGTGCCACCAGCCGTACCCCCCGGGACAGAGTACATCAGCCCCAGCATTTT
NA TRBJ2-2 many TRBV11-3 CASRGENTGELFF TGTGCCAGCAGAGGAGAAAACACCGGGGAGCTGTTTTTT
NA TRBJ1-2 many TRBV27 CASSFNRNYGYTF TGTGCCAGCAGTTTCAACAGAAACTATGGCTACACCTTC
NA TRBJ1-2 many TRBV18 CASYPDTYNYGYTF TGTGCCAGTTATCCGGACACGTATAACTATGGCTACACCTTC
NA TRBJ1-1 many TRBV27 CAGSSFPVNTEAFF TGTGCCGGCAGCAGCTTTCCCGTGAACACTGAAGCTTTCTTT
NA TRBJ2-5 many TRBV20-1 CSARDHRQSSQETQYF TGCAGTGCTAGAGACCATAGACAGTCTTCGCAAGAGACCCAGTACTTC
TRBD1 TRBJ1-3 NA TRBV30 CAWRDRERGGNTIYF TGTGCCTGGAGGGACAGGGAAAGGGGTGGAAACACCATATATTTT
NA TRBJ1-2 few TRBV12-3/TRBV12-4 CASTSGGLNYGYTF TGTGCCAGCACCTCGGGGGGGCTCAACTATGGCTACACCTTC
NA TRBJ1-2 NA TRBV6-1 CASSKSGGRPNYGYTF TGTGCCAGCAGTAAAAGCGGGGGACGGCCTAACTATGGCTACACCTTC
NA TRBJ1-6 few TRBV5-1 CASSVGQSLPDSPLHF TGCGCCAGCAGCGTCGGACAGTCTCTACCCGATTCACCCCTCCACTTT
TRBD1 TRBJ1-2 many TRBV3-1 CASSLTGSGYGYTF TGTGCCAGCAGCCTGACAGGGTCGGGCTATGGCTACACCTTC
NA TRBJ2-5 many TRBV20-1 CSARPLGVYQETQYF TGCAGTGCTAGGCCCCTAGGGGTGTACCAAGAGACCCAGTACTTC
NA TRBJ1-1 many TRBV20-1 CSASKLRGSLEAFF TGCAGTGCCTCCAAATTGAGGGGCAGCCTTGAAGCTTTCTTT